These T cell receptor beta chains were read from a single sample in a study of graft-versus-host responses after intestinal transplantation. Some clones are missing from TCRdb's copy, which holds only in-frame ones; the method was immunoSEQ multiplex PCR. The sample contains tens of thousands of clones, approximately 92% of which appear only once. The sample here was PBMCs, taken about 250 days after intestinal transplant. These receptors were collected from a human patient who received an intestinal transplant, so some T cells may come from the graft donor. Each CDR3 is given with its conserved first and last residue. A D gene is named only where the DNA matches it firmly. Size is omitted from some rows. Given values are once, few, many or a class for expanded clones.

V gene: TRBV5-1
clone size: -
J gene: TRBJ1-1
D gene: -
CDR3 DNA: TGCGCCAGCAGCTTGGGACGTGACACTGAAGCTTTCTTT
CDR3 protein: CASSLGRDTEAFF

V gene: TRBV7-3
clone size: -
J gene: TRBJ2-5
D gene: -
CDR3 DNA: TGTGCCAGCGGCCGAGAGGAGACCCAGTACTTC
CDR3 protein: CASGREETQYF

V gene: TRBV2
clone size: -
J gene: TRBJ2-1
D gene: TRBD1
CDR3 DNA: TGTGCCAGCATGAGGGGGCAATCCTACAATGAGCAGTTCTTC
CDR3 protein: CASMRGQSYNEQFF

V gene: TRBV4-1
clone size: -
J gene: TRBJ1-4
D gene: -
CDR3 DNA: TGCGCCAGCAGGGGGCGCACAGCGACTGAAAAACTGTTTTTT
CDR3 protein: CASRGRTATEKLFF

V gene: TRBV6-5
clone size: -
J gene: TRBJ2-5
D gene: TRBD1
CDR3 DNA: TGTGCCAGCAGTCGAGCGACAGGGATGGGAGAGACCCAGTACTTC
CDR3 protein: CASSRATGMGETQYF

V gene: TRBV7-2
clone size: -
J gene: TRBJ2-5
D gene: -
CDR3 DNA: TGTGCCAGCAGCGCGGGCCCCCCAGAGACCCAGTACTTC
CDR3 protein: CASSAGPPETQYF

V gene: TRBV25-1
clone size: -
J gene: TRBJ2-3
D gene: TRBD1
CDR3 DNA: TGTGCCAGCGCCCTGACAGGGGTGAACACAGATACGCAGTATTTT
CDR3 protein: CASALTGVNTDTQYF

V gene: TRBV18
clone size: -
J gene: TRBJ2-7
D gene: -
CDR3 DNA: TGTGCCAGCTCACCACTCTCGACAGTTTTAACCTACGAGCAGTACTTC
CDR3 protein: CASSPLSTVLTYEQYF

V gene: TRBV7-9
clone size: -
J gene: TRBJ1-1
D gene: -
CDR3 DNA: TGTGCCAGCAGCTCCAATCTACAGGAGGGAGATGAAGCTTTCTTT
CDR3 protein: CASSSNLQEGDEAFF

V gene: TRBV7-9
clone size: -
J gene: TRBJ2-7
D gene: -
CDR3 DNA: TGTGCCAGCAGCTTCGTAGCCTACGAGCAGTACTTC
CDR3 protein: CASSFVAYEQYF

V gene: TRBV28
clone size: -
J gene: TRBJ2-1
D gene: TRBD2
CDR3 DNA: TGTGCCAGCAGTACCCAGGGACTAGCGGGAAAGAGCTCCTACAATGAGCAGTTCTTC
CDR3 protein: CASSTQGLAGKSSYNEQFF

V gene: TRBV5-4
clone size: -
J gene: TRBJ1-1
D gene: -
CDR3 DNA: TGTGCCAGCAACCCCCGGGGGGTTGAAGCTTTCTTT
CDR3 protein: CASNPRGVEAFF

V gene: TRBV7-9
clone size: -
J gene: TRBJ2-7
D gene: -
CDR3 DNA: TGTGCCAGCAGCTTAAAGGGTCTGCCCTACGAGCAGTACTTC
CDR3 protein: CASSLKGLPYEQYF

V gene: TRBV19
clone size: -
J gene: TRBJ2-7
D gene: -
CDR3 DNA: TGTGCCAGTAGTATAGTAGGCGCGCCCTCGTTTGGGGAGAGCGAGCAGTACTTC
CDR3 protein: CASSIVGAPSFGESEQYF

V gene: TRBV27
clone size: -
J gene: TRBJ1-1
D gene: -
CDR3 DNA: TGTGCCAGCAGTTTGGGGGTTCGGACTGAAGCTTTCTTT
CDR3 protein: CASSLGVRTEAFF

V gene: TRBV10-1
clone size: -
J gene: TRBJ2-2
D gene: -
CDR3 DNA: TGCGCCAGCAGTGATCGCGGGGAGCTGTTTTTT
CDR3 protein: CASSDRGELFF

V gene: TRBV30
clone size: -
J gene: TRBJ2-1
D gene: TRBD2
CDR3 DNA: TGTGCCTGGAGTACTACCGGGACTAGCGGGATCTATGAGCAGTTCTTC
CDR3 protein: CAWSTTGTSGIYEQFF

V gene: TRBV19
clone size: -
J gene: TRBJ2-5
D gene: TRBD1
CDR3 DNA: TGTGCCAGTACCCCCGCGACAGGGATGACTAAAGAGACCCAGTACTTC
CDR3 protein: CASTPATGMTKETQYF

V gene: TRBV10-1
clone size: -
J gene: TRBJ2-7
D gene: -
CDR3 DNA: TGCGCCAGCAGTGATGGTAGTAGCGGCTCCTACGAGCAGTACTTC
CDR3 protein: CASSDGSSGSYEQYF

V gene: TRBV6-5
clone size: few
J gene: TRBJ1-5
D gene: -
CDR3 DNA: TGTGCCAGCAGGCCCCAGGGGACTGGCAATCAGCCCCAGCATTTT
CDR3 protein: CASRPQGTGNQPQHF

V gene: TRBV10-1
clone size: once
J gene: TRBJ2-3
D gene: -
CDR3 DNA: TGCGCCAGCAGTGAGTCAGGTGGGAGAGGGACAGATACGCAGTATTTT
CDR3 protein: CASSESGGRGTDTQYF

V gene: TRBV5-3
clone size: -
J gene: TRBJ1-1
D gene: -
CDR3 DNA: TGTGCCAGAAGCGCCCAAAGACAGGCCAGCACTGAAGCTTTCTTT
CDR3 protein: CARSAQRQASTEAFF

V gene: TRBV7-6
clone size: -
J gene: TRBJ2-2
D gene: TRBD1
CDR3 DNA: TGTGCCAGCAGCTTAAGGCCCGGACAGGGGGCGCGGACCGGGGAGCTGTTTTTT
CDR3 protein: CASSLRPGQGARTGELFF

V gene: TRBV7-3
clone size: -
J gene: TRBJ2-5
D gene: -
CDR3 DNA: TGTGCCAGCACCTATTTAAGGAAGTCTACCGAGACCCAGTACTTC
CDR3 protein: CASTYLRKSTETQYF

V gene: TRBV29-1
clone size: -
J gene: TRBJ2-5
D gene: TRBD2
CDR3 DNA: TGCAGCGTTGAAGGGCTAGCGGGAGCTGAGACCCAGTACTTC
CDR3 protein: CSVEGLAGAETQYF

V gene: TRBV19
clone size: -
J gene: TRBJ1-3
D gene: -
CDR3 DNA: TGTGCCAGTAGTGCCCCTGGGACGGCTGGAAACACCATATATTTT
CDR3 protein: CASSAPGTAGNTIYF

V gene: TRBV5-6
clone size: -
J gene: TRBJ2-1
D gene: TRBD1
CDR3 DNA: TGTGCCAGCAGGATTACAGGGGGCGGGGTCTACAATGAGCAGTTCTTC
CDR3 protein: CASRITGGGVYNEQFF

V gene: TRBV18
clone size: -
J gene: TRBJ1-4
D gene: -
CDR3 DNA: TGTGCCAGCTCACCTTCAGGGCAGGTAAAACTGTTTTTT
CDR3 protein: CASSPSGQVKLFF

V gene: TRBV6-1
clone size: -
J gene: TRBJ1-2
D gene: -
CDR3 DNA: TGTGCCAGCAGTGAAGCGCTCTCCTATGGCTACACCTTC
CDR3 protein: CASSEALSYGYTF

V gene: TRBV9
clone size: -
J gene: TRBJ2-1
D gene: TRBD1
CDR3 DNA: TGTGCCAGCAGCGCCATACAGGGGAGCTCCTACAATGAGCAGTTCTTC
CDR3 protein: CASSAIQGSSYNEQFF

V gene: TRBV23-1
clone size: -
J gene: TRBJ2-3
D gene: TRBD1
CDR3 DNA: TGCGCCAGCAGTACCAGGGGACAGCCTTGGAGCACAGATACGCAGTATTTT
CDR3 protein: CASSTRGQPWSTDTQYF

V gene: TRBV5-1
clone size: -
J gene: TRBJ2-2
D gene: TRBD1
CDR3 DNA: TGCGCCAGCAGCTTAGGACAGGGATGGGAGACCGGGGAGCTGTTTTTT
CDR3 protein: CASSLGQGWETGELFF

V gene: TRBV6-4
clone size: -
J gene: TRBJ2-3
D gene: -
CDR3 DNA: TGTGCCAGCAGTGGGACACGCACAGATACGCAGTATTTT
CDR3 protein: CASSGTRTDTQYF

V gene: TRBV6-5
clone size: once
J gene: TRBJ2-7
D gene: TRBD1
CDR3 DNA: TGTGCCAGCAGTACTCAGGGGGCATCCTACGAGCAGTACTTC
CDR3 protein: CASSTQGASYEQYF

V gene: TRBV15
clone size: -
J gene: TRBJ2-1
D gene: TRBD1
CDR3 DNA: TGTGCCACCAGCGGAAGGGACAGGGACGAGCAGTTCTTC
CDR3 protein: CATSGRDRDEQFF

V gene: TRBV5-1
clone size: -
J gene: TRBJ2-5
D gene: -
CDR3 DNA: TGCGCCAGCAGCTTGTCGCCAGGGGACGGGGAGACCCAGTACTTC
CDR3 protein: CASSLSPGDGETQYF

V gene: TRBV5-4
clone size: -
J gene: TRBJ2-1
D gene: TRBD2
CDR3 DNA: TGTGCCAGCAGCCTGGGACTAGCGGGAGGGCCCGGTAGCGCTGAGCAGTTCTTC
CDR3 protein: CASSLGLAGGPGSAEQFF

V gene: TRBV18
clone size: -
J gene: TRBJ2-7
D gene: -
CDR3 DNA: TGTGCCAGCTCACAAGTGCGGAACTCCTACGAGCAGTACTTC
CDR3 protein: CASSQVRNSYEQYF

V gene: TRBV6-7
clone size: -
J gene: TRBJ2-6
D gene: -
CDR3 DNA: TGTGCCAGCAGTAGTTATCGGCGTTTACAAAGTCGGGCCAACGTCCTGACTTTC
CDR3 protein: CASSSYRRLQSRANVLTF

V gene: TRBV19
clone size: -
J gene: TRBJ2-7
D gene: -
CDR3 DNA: TGTGCCAGTAGTGGACCCGACAGCTACGAGCAGTACTTC
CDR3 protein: CASSGPDSYEQYF

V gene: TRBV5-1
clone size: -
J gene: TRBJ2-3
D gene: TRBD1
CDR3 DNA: TGCGCCAGCAACCGGGACAGGGGGTCTGATACGCAGTATTTT
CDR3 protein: CASNRDRGSDTQYF

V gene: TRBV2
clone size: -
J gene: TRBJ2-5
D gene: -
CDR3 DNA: TGTGCCAGCAGGATAGAAGGGGTGGAGACCCAGTACTTC
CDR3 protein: CASRIEGVETQYF

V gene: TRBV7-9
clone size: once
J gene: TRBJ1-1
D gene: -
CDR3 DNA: TGTGCCAGCAGCTTAGTAGGGGGAAGCACTGAAGCTTTCTTT
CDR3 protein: CASSLVGGSTEAFF

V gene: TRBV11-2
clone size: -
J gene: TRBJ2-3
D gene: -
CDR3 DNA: TGTGCCAGCAGCTTAGGGAGTCTGAGCACAGATACGCAGTATTTT
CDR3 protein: CASSLGSLSTDTQYF

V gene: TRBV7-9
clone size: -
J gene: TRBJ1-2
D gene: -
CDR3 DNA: TGTGCCAGCAGCCCAGGGACACATGGCTACACCTTC
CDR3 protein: CASSPGTHGYTF

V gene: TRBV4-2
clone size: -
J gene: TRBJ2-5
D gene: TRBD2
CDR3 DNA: TGTGCCAGCAGCCCGGGACTAGCGGCCATTAGAGAGACCCAGTACTTC
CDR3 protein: CASSPGLAAIRETQYF

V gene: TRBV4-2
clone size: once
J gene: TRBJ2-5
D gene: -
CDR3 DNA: TGTGCCAGCAGCCCGGAGTACCTGACGGGAGAGACCCAGTACTTC
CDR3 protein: CASSPEYLTGETQYF

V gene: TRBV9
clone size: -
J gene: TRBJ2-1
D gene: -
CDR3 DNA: TGTGCCAGCAGCGTAGAGGGGAGACTTAGGGACAATGAGCAGTTCTTC
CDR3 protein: CASSVEGRLRDNEQFF

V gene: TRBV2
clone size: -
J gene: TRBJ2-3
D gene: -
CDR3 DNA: TGTGCCAGCAGTCCCACTCATGGCACAGATACGCAGTATTTT
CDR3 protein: CASSPTHGTDTQYF

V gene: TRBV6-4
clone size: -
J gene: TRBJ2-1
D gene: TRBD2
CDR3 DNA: TGTGCCAGCAGCATCACCGGGACTAGCGGTTACAATGAGCAGTTCTTC
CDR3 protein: CASSITGTSGYNEQFF

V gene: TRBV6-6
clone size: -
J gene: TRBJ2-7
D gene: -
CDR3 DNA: TGTGCCAGCAGTGGCGGGGGACACTCCTACGAGCAGTACTTC
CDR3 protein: CASSGGGHSYEQYF

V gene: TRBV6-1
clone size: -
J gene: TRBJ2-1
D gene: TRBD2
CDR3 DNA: TGTGCCAGCAGTGAACTAGCGGGAGGGTACAATGAGCAGTTCTTC
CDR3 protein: CASSELAGGYNEQFF

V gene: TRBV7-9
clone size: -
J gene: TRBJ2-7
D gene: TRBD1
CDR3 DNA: TGTGCCAGCAGCCGGGACAGGCCCTACGAGCAGTACTTC
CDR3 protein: CASSRDRPYEQYF

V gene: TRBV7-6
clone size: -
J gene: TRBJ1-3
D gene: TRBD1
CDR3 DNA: TGTGCCAGCAGCCCCGGGACAGCGGATTCTGGAAACACCATATATTTT
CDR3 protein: CASSPGTADSGNTIYF

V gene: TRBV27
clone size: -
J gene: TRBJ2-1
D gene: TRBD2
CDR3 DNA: TGTGCCAGCAGTCCCGGGACTAGCGGGTACAATGAGCAGTTCTTC
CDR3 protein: CASSPGTSGYNEQFF

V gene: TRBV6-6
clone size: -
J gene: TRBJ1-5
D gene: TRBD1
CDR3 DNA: TGTGCCAGCAGTTACCCCGGACAGGGCCATCAGCCCCAGCATTTT
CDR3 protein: CASSYPGQGHQPQHF

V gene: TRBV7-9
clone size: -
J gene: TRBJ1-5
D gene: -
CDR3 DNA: TGTGCCAGCAGCTTAGGGTGGGGCGATCAGCCCCAGCATTTT
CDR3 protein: CASSLGWGDQPQHF

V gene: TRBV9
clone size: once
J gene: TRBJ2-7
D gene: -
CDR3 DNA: TGTGCCAGCAGCGTTGGGCCAGGCGGCCCCTACGAGCAGTACTTC
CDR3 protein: CASSVGPGGPYEQYF

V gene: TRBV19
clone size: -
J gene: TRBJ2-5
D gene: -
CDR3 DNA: TGTGCCAGTAGTAGGACTGTGAAAGAGACCCAGTACTTC
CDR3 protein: CASSRTVKETQYF

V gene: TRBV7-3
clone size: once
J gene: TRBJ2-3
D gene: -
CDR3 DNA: TGTGCCAGCAGAAAAACAGGTTTTAGCACAGATACGCAGTATTTT
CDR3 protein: CASRKTGFSTDTQYF